The present TCR beta chain was sequenced within a study of blood T cell repertoires in COVID-19. Overall study: T cells, B-cell-depleted T cells, or PBMCs provided the cDNA or gDNA that served as material.

Original processing methods: By means of reference gene primer amplification, nucleated cell counts were estimated. Measured with immunoSEQ multiplex PCR; TCRdb has only the in-frame clones, and not every one. Clone size and V and J calls were adopted from that table, with D and trimming inferred from the DNA. The sample holds about 41,000 clones, about 83% seen once. Unmatched junction bases numbered 12, after V lost 6 bases and J lost 4 bases. Per germline, CDR1 SGHRS and CDR2 YFSETQ. This CDR3 contains 15 residues. The sequenced material came from peripheral blood. The source is a woman of 80 years or more with acute or convalescent COVID-19. The chain has TRBV5-1 and TRBJ1-1, with 7 bases matching TRBD1. CDR3 region: CASTAGTETGTEAFF. The CDR3 nucleotides read TGCGCCAGCACCGCCGGGACAGAGACGGGCACTGAAGCTTTCTTT.